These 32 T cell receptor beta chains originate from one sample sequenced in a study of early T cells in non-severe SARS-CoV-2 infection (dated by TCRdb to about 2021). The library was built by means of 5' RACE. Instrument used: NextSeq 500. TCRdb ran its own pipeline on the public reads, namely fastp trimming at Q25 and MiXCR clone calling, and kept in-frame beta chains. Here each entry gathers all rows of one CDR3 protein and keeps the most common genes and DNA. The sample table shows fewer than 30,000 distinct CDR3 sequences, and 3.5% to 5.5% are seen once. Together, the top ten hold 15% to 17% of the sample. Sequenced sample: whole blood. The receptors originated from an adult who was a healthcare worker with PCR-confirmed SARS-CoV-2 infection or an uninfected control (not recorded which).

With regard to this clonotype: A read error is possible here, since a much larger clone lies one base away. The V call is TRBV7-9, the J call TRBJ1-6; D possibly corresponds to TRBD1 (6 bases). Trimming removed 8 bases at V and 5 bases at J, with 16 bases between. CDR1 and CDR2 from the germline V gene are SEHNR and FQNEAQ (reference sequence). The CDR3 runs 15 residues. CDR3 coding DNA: TGTGCCAGCGGCGGAGGGACATCGAATAATTCACCCCTCCACTTT. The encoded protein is CASGGGTSNNSPLHF.

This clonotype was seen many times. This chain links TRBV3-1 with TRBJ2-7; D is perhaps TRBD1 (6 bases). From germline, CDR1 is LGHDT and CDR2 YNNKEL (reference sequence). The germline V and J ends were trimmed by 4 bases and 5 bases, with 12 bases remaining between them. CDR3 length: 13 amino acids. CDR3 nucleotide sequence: TGTGCCAGCAGCCCCAGGGGCCAGGACGAGCAGTACTTC. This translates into CASSPRGQDEQYF.

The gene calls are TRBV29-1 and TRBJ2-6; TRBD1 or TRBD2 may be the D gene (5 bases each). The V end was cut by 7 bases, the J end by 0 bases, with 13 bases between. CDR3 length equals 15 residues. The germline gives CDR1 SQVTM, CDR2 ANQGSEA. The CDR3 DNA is TGCAGCGCCGGGACCGAAAGCTCTGGGGCCAACGTCCTGACTTTC. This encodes CSAGTESSGANVLTF.

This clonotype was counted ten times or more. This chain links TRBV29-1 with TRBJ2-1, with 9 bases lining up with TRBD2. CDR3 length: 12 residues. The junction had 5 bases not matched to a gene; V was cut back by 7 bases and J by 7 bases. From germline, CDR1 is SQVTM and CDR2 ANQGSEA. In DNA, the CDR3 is TGCAGCGCGGGACTAGCCGTGAATGAGCAGTTCTTC. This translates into CSAGLAVNEQFF.

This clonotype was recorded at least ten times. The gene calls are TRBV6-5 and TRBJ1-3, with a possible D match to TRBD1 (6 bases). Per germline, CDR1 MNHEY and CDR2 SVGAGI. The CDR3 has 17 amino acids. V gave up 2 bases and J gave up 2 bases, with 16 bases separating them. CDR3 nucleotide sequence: TGTGCCAGCAGTTACCGGACAGCCCGATTGACTGGAAACACCATATATTTT. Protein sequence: CASSYRTARLTGNTIYF.

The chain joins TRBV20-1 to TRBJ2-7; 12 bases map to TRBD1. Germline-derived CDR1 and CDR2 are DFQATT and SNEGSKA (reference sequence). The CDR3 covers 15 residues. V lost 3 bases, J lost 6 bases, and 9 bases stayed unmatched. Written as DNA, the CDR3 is TGCAGTGCTAGTCGCACCGGGACAGGGGGCAGCGAGCAGTACTTC. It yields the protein CSASRTGTGGSEQYF.

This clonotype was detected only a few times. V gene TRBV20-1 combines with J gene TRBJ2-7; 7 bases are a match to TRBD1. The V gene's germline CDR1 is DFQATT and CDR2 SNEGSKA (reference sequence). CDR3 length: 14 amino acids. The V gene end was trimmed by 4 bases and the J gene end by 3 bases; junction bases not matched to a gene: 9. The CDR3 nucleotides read TGCAGTGCTACAGACAGGGTGGAGGTCTACGAGCAGTACTTC. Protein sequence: CSATDRVEVYEQYF.

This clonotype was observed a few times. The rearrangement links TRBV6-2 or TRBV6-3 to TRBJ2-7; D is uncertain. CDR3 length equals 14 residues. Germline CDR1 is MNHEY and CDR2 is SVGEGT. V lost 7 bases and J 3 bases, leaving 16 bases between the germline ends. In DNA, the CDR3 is TGTGCCAGCACGTTAGGACGGGCAAGCTACGAGCAGTACTTC. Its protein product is CASTLGRASYEQYF.

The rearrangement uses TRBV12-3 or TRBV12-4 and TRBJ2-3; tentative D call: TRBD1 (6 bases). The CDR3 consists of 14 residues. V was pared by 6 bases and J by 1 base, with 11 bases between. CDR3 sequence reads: CASSPRGRTDTQYF. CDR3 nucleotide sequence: TGTGCCAGCAGCCCCAGGGGCCGCACAGATACGCAGTATTTT.

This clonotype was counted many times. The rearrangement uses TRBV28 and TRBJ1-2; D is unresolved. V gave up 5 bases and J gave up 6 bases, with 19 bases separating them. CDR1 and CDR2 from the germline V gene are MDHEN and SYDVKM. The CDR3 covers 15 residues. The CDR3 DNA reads TGTGCCAGCAGTCCTGCCTGGGAGGGCATTGATGGCTACACCTTC. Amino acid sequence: CASSPAWEGIDGYTF.

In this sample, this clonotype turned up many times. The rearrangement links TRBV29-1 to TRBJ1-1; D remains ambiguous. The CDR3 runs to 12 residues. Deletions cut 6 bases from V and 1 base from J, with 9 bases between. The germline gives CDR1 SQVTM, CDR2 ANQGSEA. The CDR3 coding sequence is TGCAGCGTCAAAACAAGGAACACTGAAGCTTTCTTT. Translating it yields CSVKTRNTEAFF.

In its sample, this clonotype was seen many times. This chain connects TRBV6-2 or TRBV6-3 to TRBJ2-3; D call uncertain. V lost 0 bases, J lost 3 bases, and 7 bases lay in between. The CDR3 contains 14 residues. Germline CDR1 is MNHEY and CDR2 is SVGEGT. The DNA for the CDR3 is TGTGCCAGCAGTTACTCAACTGAGACAGATACGCAGTATTTT. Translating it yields CASSYSTETDTQYF.

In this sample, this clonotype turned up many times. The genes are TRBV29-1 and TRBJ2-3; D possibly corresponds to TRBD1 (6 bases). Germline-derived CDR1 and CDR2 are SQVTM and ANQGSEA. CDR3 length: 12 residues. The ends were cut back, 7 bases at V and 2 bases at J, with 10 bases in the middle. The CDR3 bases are TGCAGCGAAGGGGGTACCACAGATACGCAGTATTTT. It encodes CSEGGTTDTQYF.

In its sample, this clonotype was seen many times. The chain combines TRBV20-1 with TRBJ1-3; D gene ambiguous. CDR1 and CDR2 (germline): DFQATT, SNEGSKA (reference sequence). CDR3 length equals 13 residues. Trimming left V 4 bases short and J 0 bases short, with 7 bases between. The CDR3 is CSAIGDSGNTIYF. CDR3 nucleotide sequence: TGCAGTGCTATCGGGGACTCTGGAAACACCATATATTTT.

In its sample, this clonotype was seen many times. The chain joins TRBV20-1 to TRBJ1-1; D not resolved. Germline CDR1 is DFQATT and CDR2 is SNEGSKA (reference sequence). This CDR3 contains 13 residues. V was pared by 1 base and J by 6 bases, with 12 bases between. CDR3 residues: CSARVPTSAEAFF. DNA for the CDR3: TGCAGTGCTAGAGTCCCCACATCGGCTGAAGCTTTCTTT.

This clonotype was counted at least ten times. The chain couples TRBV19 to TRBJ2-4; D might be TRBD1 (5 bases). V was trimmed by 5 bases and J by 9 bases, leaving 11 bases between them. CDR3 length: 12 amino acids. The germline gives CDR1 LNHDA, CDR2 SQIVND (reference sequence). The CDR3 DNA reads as TGTGCCAGTAGTCCCCAGGGCGCCATTCAGTACTTC. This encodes CASSPQGAIQYF.

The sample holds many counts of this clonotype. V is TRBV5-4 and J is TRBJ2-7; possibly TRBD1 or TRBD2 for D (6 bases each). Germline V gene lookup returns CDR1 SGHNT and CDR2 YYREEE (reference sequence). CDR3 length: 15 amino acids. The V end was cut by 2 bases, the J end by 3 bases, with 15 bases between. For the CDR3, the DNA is TGTGCCAGCAGCTTTCAGACCGGGGGCTACTACGAGCAGTACTTC. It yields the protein CASSFQTGGYYEQYF.

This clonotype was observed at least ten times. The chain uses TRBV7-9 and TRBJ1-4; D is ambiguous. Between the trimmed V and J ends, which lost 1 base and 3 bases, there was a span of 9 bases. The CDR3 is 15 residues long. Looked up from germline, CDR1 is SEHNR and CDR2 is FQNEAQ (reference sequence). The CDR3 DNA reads TGTGCCAGCAGCTTAGATGCCAGCTCTAATGAAAAACTGTTTTTT. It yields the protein CASSLDASSNEKLFF. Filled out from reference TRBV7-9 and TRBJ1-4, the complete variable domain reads DTGVSQNPRHKITKRGQNVTFRCDPISEHNRLYWYRQTLGQGPEFLTYFQNEAQLEKSRLLSDRFSAERPKGSFSTLEIQRTEQGDSAMYLCASSLDASSNEKLFFGSGTQLSVL.

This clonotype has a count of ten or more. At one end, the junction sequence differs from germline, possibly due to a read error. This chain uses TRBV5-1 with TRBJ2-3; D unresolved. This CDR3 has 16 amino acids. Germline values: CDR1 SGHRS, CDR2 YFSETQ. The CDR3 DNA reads TGCGCCAGCAGCCCATCGACCATTCGCCCCACAAATACGCAGTATTTT. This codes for CASSPSTIRPTNTQYF.

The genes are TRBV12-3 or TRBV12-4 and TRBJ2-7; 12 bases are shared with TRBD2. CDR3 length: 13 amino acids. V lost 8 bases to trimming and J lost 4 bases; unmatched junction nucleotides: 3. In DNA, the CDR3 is TGTGCCAGCGGTACTAGCGGGAGGTACGAGCAGTACTTC. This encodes CASGTSGRYEQYF.

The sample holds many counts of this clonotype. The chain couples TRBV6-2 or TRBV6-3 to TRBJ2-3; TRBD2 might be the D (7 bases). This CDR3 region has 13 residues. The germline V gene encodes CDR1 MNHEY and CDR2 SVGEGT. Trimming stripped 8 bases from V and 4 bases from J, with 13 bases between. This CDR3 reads CASGEGGPDTQYF. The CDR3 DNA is TGTGCCAGCGGGGAGGGGGGGCCAGATACGCAGTATTTT.

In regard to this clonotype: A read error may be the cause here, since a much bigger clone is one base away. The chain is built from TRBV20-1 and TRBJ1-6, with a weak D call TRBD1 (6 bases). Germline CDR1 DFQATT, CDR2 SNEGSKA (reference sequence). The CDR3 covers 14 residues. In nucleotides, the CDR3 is TGCACTGCTCAGACAGGTCTCCCAGATTCACCCCTCCACTTT. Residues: CTAQTGLPDSPLHF.

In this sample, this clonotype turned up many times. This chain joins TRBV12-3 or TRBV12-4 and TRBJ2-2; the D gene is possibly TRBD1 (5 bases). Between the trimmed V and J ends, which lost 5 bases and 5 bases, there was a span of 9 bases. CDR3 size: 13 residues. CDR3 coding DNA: TGTGCCAGCAGTCACGCAGGGACCGGGGAGCTGTTTTTT. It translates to CASSHAGTGELFF.

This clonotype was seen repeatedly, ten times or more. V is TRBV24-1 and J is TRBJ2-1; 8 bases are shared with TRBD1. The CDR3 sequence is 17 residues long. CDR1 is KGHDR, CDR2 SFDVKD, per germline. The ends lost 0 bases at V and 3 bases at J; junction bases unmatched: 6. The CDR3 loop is CATSDLPAGTGYNEQFF. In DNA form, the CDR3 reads TGTGCCACCAGTGATTTGCCCGCCGGGACAGGCTACAATGAGCAGTTCTTC.

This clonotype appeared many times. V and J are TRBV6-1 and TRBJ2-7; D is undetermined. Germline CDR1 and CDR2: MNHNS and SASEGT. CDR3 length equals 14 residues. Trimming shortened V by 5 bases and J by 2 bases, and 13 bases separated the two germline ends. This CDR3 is CASSPLTVAYEQYF. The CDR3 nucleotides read TGTGCCAGCAGTCCCCTCACTGTCGCCTACGAGCAGTACTTC.

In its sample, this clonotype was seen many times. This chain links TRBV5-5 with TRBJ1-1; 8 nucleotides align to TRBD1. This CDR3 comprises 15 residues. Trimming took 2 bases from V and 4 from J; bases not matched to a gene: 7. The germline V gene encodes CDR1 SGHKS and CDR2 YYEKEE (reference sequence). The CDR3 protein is CASSFQGASVTEAFF. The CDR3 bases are TGTGCCAGCAGCTTTCAGGGGGCGAGTGTCACTGAAGCTTTCTTT. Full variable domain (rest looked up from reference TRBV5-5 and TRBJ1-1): DAGVTQSPTHLIKTRGQQVTLRCSPISGHKSVSWYQQVLGQGPQFIFQYYEKEERGRGNFPDRFSARQFPNYSSELNVNALLLGDSALYLCASSFQGASVTEAFFGQGTRLTVV.

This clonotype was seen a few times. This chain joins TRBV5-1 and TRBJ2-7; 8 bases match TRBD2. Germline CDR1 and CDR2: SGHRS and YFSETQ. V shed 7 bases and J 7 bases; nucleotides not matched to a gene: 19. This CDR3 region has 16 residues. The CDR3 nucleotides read TGCGCCAGCTCATCCGAGCCAGCGGGAGTGGCGGGGGAGCAGTACTTC. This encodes CASSSEPAGVAGEQYF.

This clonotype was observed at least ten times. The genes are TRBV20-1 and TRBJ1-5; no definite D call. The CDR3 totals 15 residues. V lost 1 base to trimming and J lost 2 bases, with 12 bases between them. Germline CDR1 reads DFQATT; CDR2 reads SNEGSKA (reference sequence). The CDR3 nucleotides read TGCAGTGCTAGAGTTTTGTCCGGTGGCAATCAGCCCCAGCATTTT. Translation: CSARVLSGGNQPQHF.

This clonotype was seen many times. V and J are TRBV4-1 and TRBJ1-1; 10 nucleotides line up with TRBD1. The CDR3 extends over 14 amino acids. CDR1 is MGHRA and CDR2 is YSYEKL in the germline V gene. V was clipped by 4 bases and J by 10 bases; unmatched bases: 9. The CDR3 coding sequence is TGCGCCAGCAGCCCGACAGGGGGCAGTACAGGAGCTTTCTTT. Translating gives CASSPTGGSTGAFF.

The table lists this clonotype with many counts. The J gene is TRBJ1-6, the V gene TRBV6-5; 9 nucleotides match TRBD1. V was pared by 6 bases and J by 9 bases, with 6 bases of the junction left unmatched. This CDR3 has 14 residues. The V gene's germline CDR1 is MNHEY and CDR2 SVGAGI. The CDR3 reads CASRRDRVGSPLHF. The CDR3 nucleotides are TGTGCCAGCAGGCGGGACAGGGTGGGTTCACCCCTCCACTTT.

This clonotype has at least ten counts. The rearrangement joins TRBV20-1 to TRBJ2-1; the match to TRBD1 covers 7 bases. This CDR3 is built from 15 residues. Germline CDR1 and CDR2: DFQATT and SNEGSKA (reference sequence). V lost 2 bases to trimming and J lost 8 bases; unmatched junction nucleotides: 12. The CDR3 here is CSARSSFDRVYEQFF. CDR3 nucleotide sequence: TGCAGTGCTAGATCCAGTTTCGACAGGGTCTATGAGCAGTTCTTC.

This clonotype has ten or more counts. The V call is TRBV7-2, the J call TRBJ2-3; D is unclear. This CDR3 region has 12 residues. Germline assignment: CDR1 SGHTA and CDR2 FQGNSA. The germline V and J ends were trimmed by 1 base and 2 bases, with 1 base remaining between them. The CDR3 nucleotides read TGTGCCAGCAGCTTAGACACAGATACGCAGTATTTT. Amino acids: CASSLDTDTQYF.